The rows below give T cell receptor beta chains drawn from one sample of a study of shared clonotypes between healthy human individuals. Generated by immunoSEQ multiplex PCR, the TCRdb table keeps only in-frame clones and is missing some. This sample carries about 2.3 million clones, about 92% of them seen once, and the ten largest clones take 0.39%. Sequencing input: naive CD4+ T cells from PBMCs. Receptors were obtained from a man aged 18 to 29 in good health. Some clones in this sample may be carry-over from other donors' samples. The CDR3 runs from the conserved cysteine through the conserved F or W. Fields, in order: D gene, V gene, J gene, clone size, CDR3 protein, CDR3 DNA. D genes are given only for firm matches. The size of a clone is reported for some rows only, either as once, few or many, or as a class for expanded clones.

.	TRBV5-1	TRBJ2-7	.	CASSLGTDLYEQYF	TGCGCCAGCAGCTTGGGGACGGACCTCTACGAGCAGTACTTC
.	TRBV5-1	TRBJ2-2	.	CASAAGLTTGELFF	TGCGCCAGCGCCGCCGGACTCACCACCGGGGAGCTGTTTTTT
TRBD1	TRBV27	TRBJ2-7	.	CASSPRLGTGREQYF	TGTGCCAGCAGTCCACGGTTAGGGACAGGTCGCGAGCAGTACTTC
.	TRBV7-9	TRBJ1-5	.	CASSGPGPNQPQHF	TGTGCCAGCAGCGGTCCGGGGCCCAATCAGCCCCAGCATTTT
TRBD2	TRBV28	TRBJ2-3	once	CASSPTPSSGANTDTQYF	TGTGCCAGCAGTCCTACCCCTTCCAGCGGGGCCAACACAGATACGCAGTATTTT
.	TRBV7-3	TRBJ1-5	.	CASSPGRNQPQHF	TGTGCCAGCAGCCCCGGACGGAATCAGCCCCAGCATTTT
TRBD1	TRBV2	TRBJ2-7	.	CASSRDRVNEQYF	TGTGCCAGCAGTCGGGACAGGGTTAACGAGCAGTACTTC
TRBD2	TRBV11-2	TRBJ2-1	.	CASSLALRASGFPNEQFF	TGTGCCAGCAGCTTAGCGTTGAGGGCTAGCGGGTTTCCCAATGAGCAGTTCTTC
.	TRBV2	TRBJ2-3	.	CASSGRGDTQYF	TGTGCCAGCAGTGGACGAGGAGATACGCAGTATTTT
TRBD2	TRBV30	TRBJ2-7	.	CAWRLAGPYEQYF	TGTGCCTGGAGACTAGCGGGGCCCTACGAGCAGTACTTC
.	TRBV5-1	TRBJ2-1	once	CASSLVGYNEQFF	TGCGCCAGCAGCTTGGTGGGGTACAATGAGCAGTTCTTC
.	TRBV18	TRBJ1-5	few	CASSPLPGPHQPQHF	TGTGCCAGCTCACCATTGCCAGGTCCCCATCAGCCCCAGCATTTT
.	TRBV6-6	TRBJ2-3	.	CAVGGRLGSNTDTQYF	TGTGCCGTCGGGGGCCGCTTGGGGAGTAACACAGATACGCAGTATTTT
TRBD2	TRBV11-3	TRBJ2-3	.	CASSLGLAGGSTDTQYF	TGTGCCAGCAGCTTAGGACTAGCGGGAGGATCCACAGATACGCAGTATTTT
.	TRBV21-1	TRBJ1-3	.	CASSKVRDRPFRTGNTIYF	TGTGCCAGCAGCAAAGTGAGGGACAGGCCTTTTAGGACTGGAAACACCATATATTTT
.	TRBV5-4	TRBJ2-1	.	CASSFPLIQEQFF	TGTGCCAGCAGCTTCCCCCTAATCCAAGAGCAGTTCTTC